The 21 T cell receptor beta chains presented below share a single source sample, sequenced in a study of shared clonotypes between healthy human individuals. The assay was immunoSEQ multiplex PCR, and TCRdb's table has in-frame clones only and misses some. In the table there are 1 million to 1.3 million clones, approximately 78% of which are singletons. The material sequenced was memory CD4+ T cells from PBMCs. Specified subset: CD45RA-negative fraction. The receptors shown here come from a man aged 18-30 years in good health. Some clones in this sample may be carry-over from other donors' samples.

This clone has more than one count but fewer than ten. A far larger clone differs by one base, so this is likely a read error. The chain couples TRBV27 to TRBJ1-5; TRBD1 might be the D (5 bases). The CDR3 has 14 amino acids. Germline lookup yields CDR1 MNHEY and CDR2 SMNVEV (reference sequence). V was shortened by 6 bases and J by 9 bases, with 18 bases between the two germline ends. The CDR3 DNA follows: TGTGCCAGCAGCCCCAGGGTGGGGAGTCGGCCCCAGCATTTT. It is translated as CASSPRVGSRPQHF.

This clone was observed many times. V and J are TRBV7-2 and TRBJ2-2; 7 nucleotides line up with TRBD2. The CDR3 sequence is 19 residues long. Per the germline V gene, CDR1 is SGHTA and CDR2 is FQGNSA. J lost 2 bases, V lost 6 bases, and 18 bases had no gene match. The CDR3 DNA follows: TGTGCCAGCAGTCTCGTCCCCCCAGCGGGGCCTTATAACACCGGGGAGCTGTTTTTT. Protein product: CASSLVPPAGPYNTGELFF.

For this clone: This may be a read error, as it is one base from a much larger clone. The V gene is TRBV2, the J gene TRBJ1-1; 9 bases are a match to TRBD1. Per germline, CDR1 SNHLY and CDR2 FYNNEI. Unmatched junction bases numbered 13, after V lost 4 bases and J lost 10 bases. The CDR3 runs to 15 residues. CDR3 nucleotide sequence: TGTGCCAGCAGTGGCCCGGGGGGACAGGGTGGTGGAGCTTTCTTT. It translates to CASSGPGGQGGGAFF. Using reference TRBV2 and TRBJ1-1 for the parts outside the CDR3, the full variable domain is EPEVTQTPSHQVTQMGQEVILRCVPISNHLYFYWYRQILGQKVEFLVSFYNNEISEKSEIFDDQFSVERPDGSNFTLKIRSTKLEDSAMYFCASSGPGGQGGGAFFGQGTRLTVV.

The V and J genes are TRBV7-9 and TRBJ2-1; 12 bases line up with TRBD2. Looked up from germline, CDR1 is SEHNR and CDR2 is FQNEAQ (reference sequence). The CDR3 contains 16 residues. V was pared by 5 bases and J by 8 bases, with 10 bases of the junction left unmatched. The CDR3: CASSISSGRALDEQFF. DNA for the CDR3: TGTGCCAGCAGCATATCTAGCGGGAGGGCCTTAGATGAGCAGTTCTTC.

The chain uses TRBV9 and TRBJ2-7; 11 bases align to TRBD2. The CDR3 contains 14 residues. CDR1 and CDR2 from the germline V gene are SGDLS and YYNGEE. Germline trimming cut 4 bases from V and 3 bases from J; bases unmatched to any gene: 3. The CDR3 loop is CASSLLAGGYEQYF. The CDR3 coding sequence is TGTGCCAGCAGCTTGCTAGCGGGAGGCTACGAGCAGTACTTC.

The chain joins TRBV20-1 to TRBJ1-1, with unresolved D. The CDR3 extends over 11 amino acids. Per germline, CDR1 DFQATT and CDR2 SNEGSKA (reference sequence). V gave up 5 bases and J gave up 11 bases, with 15 bases separating them. Here the CDR3 DNA reads TGCAGTGCTCCCCACTTGACTGGGGCTTTCTTT. This codes for CSAPHLTGAFF.

With regard to this clone: At the DNA level, this CDR3 is encoded by other sequences in the same sample as well. The CDR3 DNA reads as TGTGCCAGCAGGGACAGGGGTGGAACAGATACGCAGTATTTT. Its protein product is CASRDRGGTDTQYF. V and J are TRBV2 and TRBJ2-3, with 9 positions matching TRBD1. There are 14 residues in the CDR3. Germline-derived CDR1 and CDR2 are SNHLY and FYNNEI. J gave up 3 bases and V 6 bases, and 4 bases lay outside the gene matches. The variable domain in full, completed from reference TRBV2 and TRBJ2-3, reads EPEVTQTPSHQVTQMGQEVILRCVPISNHLYFYWYRQILGQKVEFLVSFYNNEISEKSEIFDDQFSVERPDGSNFTLKIRSTKLEDSAMYFCASRDRGGTDTQYFGPGTRLTVL.

This chain uses TRBV10-3 with TRBJ2-7; D remains ambiguous. CDR1 is ENHRY and CDR2 is SYGVKD in the germline V gene. V dropped 0 bases and J dropped 1 base, with 10 bases sitting between them. The CDR3 covers 15 residues. CDR3 protein: CAISESPDYSYEQYF. For the CDR3, the DNA is TGTGCCATCAGTGAGTCGCCAGATTATTCCTACGAGCAGTACTTC.

The chain joins TRBV2 to TRBJ2-1; 9 nucleotides agree with TRBD2. Trimming cost V 11 bases and J 5 bases; bases outside gene matches: 19. The CDR3 has 17 residues. The germline V gene has CDR1 SNHLY and CDR2 FYNNEI. CDR3 loop: CAVQGGTSWGEHNEQFF. The CDR3, as DNA: TGTGCCGTACAGGGTGGGACTAGCTGGGGGGAACACAATGAGCAGTTCTTC.

The CDR3 bases are TGTGCCAGCAGAAGCGGGCTATATGAGGCAGATACGCAGTATTTT. This sequence encodes CASRSGLYEADTQYF. The gene calls are TRBV2 and TRBJ2-3; maybe TRBD2 (6 bases). The CDR3 covers 15 residues. V was trimmed by 6 bases and J by 4 bases, leaving 17 bases between them. Germline V CDR1 and CDR2: SNHLY, FYNNEI.

This clone appeared a few times. Written as DNA, the CDR3 is TGTGCCAGCAGACAAACCGGGACTTTTGGCTACGAGCAGTACTTC. Translation gives CASRQTGTFGYEQYF. The chain employs TRBV28 and TRBJ2-7; perhaps TRBD2 as D (6 bases). The V gene's germline CDR1 is MDHEN and CDR2 SYDVKM. This CDR3 has 15 residues. Trimming left V 6 bases short and J 3 bases short, with 18 bases between.

The chain recombines TRBV30 with TRBJ2-3; tentatively, D is TRBD2 (5 bases). The CDR3 consists of 15 residues. Germline-derived CDR1 and CDR2 are GTSNPN and SVGIG (reference sequence). V dropped 2 bases and J dropped 2 bases, with 14 bases sitting between them. Here the CDR3 reads CAWSQLAQPTDTQYF. In nucleotides, the CDR3 is TGTGCCTGGAGTCAGTTAGCGCAACCCACAGATACGCAGTATTTT.

The CDR3 DNA follows: TGCGCCAGCACGACAGGGTCTCTAGCGGGAGGGGCAGATACGCAGTATTTT. The encoded protein is CASTTGSLAGGADTQYF. The chain joins TRBV5-1 to TRBJ2-3; 12 positions agree with TRBD2. Germline CDR1 is SGHRS and CDR2 is YFSETQ. The ends lost 6 bases at V and 4 bases at J; junction bases unmatched: 12. The CDR3 covers 17 residues.

In DNA, the CDR3 is TGCAGCGTTGAGATAGGGCCCACAGATACGCAGTATTTT. Encoded protein: CSVEIGPTDTQYF. V is TRBV29-1 and J is TRBJ2-3; D gene unclear. Germline V gene lookup returns CDR1 SQVTM and CDR2 ANQGSEA. The CDR3 loop spans 13 amino acids. Deletions cut 3 bases from V and 2 bases from J, with 9 bases between.

The chain has TRBV7-3 and TRBJ2-3, with no clear D. The CDR3 sequence is 13 residues long. The germline CDR1 and CDR2 sequences are SGHTA and FQGTGA. V was clipped by 2 bases and J by 5 bases, with 8 bases between them. The CDR3 DNA reads as TGTGCCAGCAGCTTAGAATGGGGAGATACGCAGTATTTT. Residues: CASSLEWGDTQYF.

The V call is TRBV25-1, the J call TRBJ2-3, with 10 nucleotides matching TRBD1. V trimming: 5 bases; J trimming: 3 bases; junction bases outside the gene matches: 5. Germline assignment: CDR1 MGHDK and CDR2 SYGVNS. CDR3 length: 15 residues. CDR3 DNA: TGTGCCAGCAGTCCCGCGGGACAGGGGACAGATACGCAGTATTTT. It yields the protein CASSPAGQGTDTQYF.

The count of this clone is one. The V gene is TRBV6-6, the J gene TRBJ1-3; 9 nucleotides align to TRBD1. The CDR3 extends over 16 amino acids. V shed 5 bases and J 3 bases; nucleotides not matched to a gene: 8. Germline-derived CDR1 and CDR2 are MNHNY and SVGAGI (reference sequence). DNA for the CDR3: TGTGCCAGCAGTCCCCTGGACAGGGGCTATGGAAACACCATATATTTT. Encoded protein: CASSPLDRGYGNTIYF.

This chain connects TRBV14 to TRBJ2-1, with TRBD2 identical over 13 bases. Germline lookup yields CDR1 SGHDN and CDR2 FVKESK. CDR3 size: 20 residues. The trim removed 4 bases at V and 5 bases at J, leaving 17 bases unmatched. The DNA for the CDR3 is TGTGCCAGCAGCCGGAGATCGGGACTAGCGGGGTTGCGCATCCACAATGAGCAGTTCTTC. It is translated as CASSRRSGLAGLRIHNEQFF.

The J gene is TRBJ1-2, the V gene TRBV1; the D segment call TRBD1 is taken from the table without a DNA check. TRBV1 is labeled a pseudogene. The CDR3 sequence is 16 residues long. The CDR3 loop reads CTSSQLPDRGPDGYTF. CDR3 nucleotide sequence: TGCACCAGCAGCCAATTACCCGACAGGGGGCCTGACGGCTACACCTTC.

This clone was counted between two and nine times. The rearrangement joins TRBV28 to TRBJ1-2; D uncertain. CDR3 length: 13 amino acids. Germline values: CDR1 MDHEN, CDR2 SYDVKM. V lost 10 bases and J 6 bases, leaving 18 bases between the germline ends. As DNA, the CDR3 is TGTGCCACCAGCGGCCCGAACCTCCATGGCTACACCTTC. This sequence encodes CATSGPNLHGYTF.

The rearrangement links TRBV18 to TRBJ2-1, with D possibly being TRBD1 (5 bases). Germline-derived CDR1 and CDR2 are KGHSH and LQKENI. The V and J ends lost 4 bases and 0 bases respectively, with 10 bases between them. CDR3 length: 15 residues. CDR3 sequence: CASSLQVSSYNEQFF. For the CDR3, the DNA is TGTGCCAGCTCACTACAGGTGAGCTCCTACAATGAGCAGTTCTTC. The complete variable domain, with remaining parts taken from reference TRBV18 and TRBJ2-1, reads NAGVMQNPRHLVRRRGQEARLRCSPMKGHSHVYWYRQLPEEGLKFMVYLQKENIIDESGMPKERFSAEFPKEGPSILRIQQVVRGDSAAYFCASSLQVSSYNEQFFGPGTRLTVL.